Below are 20 T cell receptor beta chains sequenced from a single sample in a study of shared clonotypes between healthy human individuals (dated by TCRdb to the early 2020s). For the CD8 naive samples, CD45RO-negative cells were positively selected for CCR7, yielding a CD45RA+CCR7+ population from which TemRA cells were excluded. Receptor amplification or capture employed the immunoSEQ multiplex PCR assay. Drawn from immuneACCESS, this table holds only the in-frame rearrangements with V and J called that TCRdb kept. Clones are partly lost; checked studies trace under half to an unresolved V gene and leave the rest unexplained. The sample records 2 million to 2.5 million clones, approximately 95% of which are singletons. The biggest ten clones account for 1% to 1.3% of the sample. The source material was naive CD8+ T cells sorted from blood. The cell subset or site tag for this specimen amounts to: CD45RA+CCR7+. Source of these receptors: a man between 18 and 35 years old in good health.

The chain uses TRBV30 and TRBJ2-1, with 7 positions matching TRBD2. With V trimmed by 5 bases and J by 10 bases, 11 bases remained unmatched. CDR3 length: 13 residues. Germline V gene data show CDR1 as GTSNPN and CDR2 as SVGIG (reference sequence). Here the CDR3 reads CAWAGGSLWEQFF. CDR3 coding DNA: TGTGCCTGGGCCGGGGGGTCTCTCTGGGAGCAGTTCTTC.

This chain connects TRBV2 to TRBJ2-1, with 10 positions matching TRBD2. Trimming removed 2 bases from V and 7 bases from J; junction bases left unmatched: 5. Germline CDR1 is SNHLY and CDR2 is FYNNEI. The CDR3 totals 15 residues. The CDR3 sequence: CASSEPGLALNEQFF. The CDR3 DNA follows: TGTGCCAGCAGTGAACCGGGACTAGCGCTAAATGAGCAGTTCTTC.

The V call is TRBV19, the J call TRBJ2-1; TRBD2 aligns across 7 bases. CDR1 is LNHDA and CDR2 is SQIVND in the germline V gene (reference sequence). The CDR3 has 13 residues. V lost 7 bases and J lost 8; bases outside the gene matches: 8. CDR3 in amino acids: CASTPRGDDEQFF. For the CDR3, the DNA is TGTGCCAGTACCCCACGGGGGGACGATGAGCAGTTCTTC.

The genes are TRBV14 and TRBJ2-3, with 7 bases lining up with TRBD2. This CDR3 is built from 17 residues. V lost 3 bases to trimming and J lost 2 bases; unmatched junction nucleotides: 11. The germline gives CDR1 SGHDN, CDR2 FVKESK. CDR3 DNA sequence: TGTGCCAGCAGCCACAACGACGAGGGAGGGCCCACAGATACGCAGTATTTT. This encodes CASSHNDEGGPTDTQYF.

This chain uses TRBV27 with TRBJ1-6; no clear D gene. The CDR3 consists of 14 residues. CDR1 MNHEY and CDR2 SMNVEV come from the germline V gene (reference sequence). V shed 7 bases and J shed 6 bases, with 13 bases lying between them. For the CDR3, the DNA is TGTGCCAGCACCTGGCAAGGAAGTAATTCACCCCTCCACTTT. Protein: CASTWQGSNSPLHF.

This rearrangement joins TRBV6-1 to TRBJ2-7; maybe TRBD1 (6 bases). Germline loops: CDR1 MNHNS, CDR2 SASEGT. The CDR3 is made up of 16 amino acids. The ends were cut back, 1 base at V and 5 bases at J, with 18 bases in the middle. CDR3 nucleotide sequence: TGTGCCAGCAGTGAAGATGGACAGCGCCCCTACGACGAGCAGTACTTC. This gives the protein CASSEDGQRPYDEQYF.

As for this clone: The same CDR3 is also encoded by other DNA sequences in this sample. The chain links TRBV5-4 to TRBJ2-7; no definite D call. CDR3 length equals 12 residues. V lost 0 bases and J lost 7, with 8 bases in between. Per germline, CDR1 SGHNT and CDR2 YYREEE (reference sequence). The CDR3, as DNA: TGTGCCAGCAGCTTGGGGGCTGCTGAGCAGTACTTC. It translates to CASSLGAAEQYF.

A note on this clone: The sample contains more than one DNA sequence encoding this CDR3. The genes are TRBV6-1 and TRBJ2-7; the D is unclear. V was clipped by 1 base and J by 3 bases, with 7 bases between them. Germline V gives CDR1 MNHNS, CDR2 SASEGT. This CDR3 spans 13 amino acids. The CDR3 DNA sequence: TGTGCCAGCAGTGAAGGATTTGGCTACGAGCAGTACTTC. Amino acid sequence: CASSEGFGYEQYF.

The genes are TRBV5-5 and TRBJ1-2; tentatively, D is TRBD1 (5 bases). There are 15 residues in the CDR3. Trimming left V 4 bases short and J 8 bases short, with 21 bases between. The germline V gene has CDR1 SGHKS and CDR2 YYEKEE (reference sequence). The CDR3 is CASSPGPQGSLGYTF. CDR3 DNA: TGTGCCAGCAGCCCCGGGCCCCAGGGAAGTTTAGGCTACACCTTC.

This clone occurred once. The chain has TRBV13 and TRBJ2-1; 9 nucleotides match TRBD2. J gave up 4 bases and V 4 bases, and 8 bases lay outside the gene matches. Germline assignment: CDR1 PRHDT and CDR2 FYEKMQ (reference sequence). The CDR3 has 16 amino acids. CDR3 amino acids: CASSSVSGSGYNEQFF. Here the CDR3 DNA reads TGTGCCAGCAGCTCCGTTAGCGGGAGTGGGTACAATGAGCAGTTCTTC.

The chain combines TRBV11-2 with TRBJ2-1; 9 bases line up with TRBD2. This CDR3 is built from 16 residues. V was clipped by 7 bases and J by 4 bases; unmatched bases: 11. Germline CDR1 reads SGHAT; CDR2 reads FQNNGV. The CDR3 region has the DNA TGTGCCAGCAAGTGGTCTAGCGGGGATGTGTACAATGAGCAGTTCTTC. Residues: CASKWSSGDVYNEQFF.

This chain connects TRBV28 to TRBJ1-5; D is unclear. CDR1 and CDR2 from the germline V gene are MDHEN and SYDVKM. Trimming took off 3 bases at V and 2 bases at J, with 14 bases between the two ends. The CDR3 runs to 16 residues. The CDR3 sequence: CASSFIGLGGNQPQHF. The CDR3 DNA sequence: TGTGCCAGCAGTTTTATTGGGCTTGGGGGCAATCAGCCCCAGCATTTT.

In its sample, this clone was seen once. J is TRBJ1-3 and V is TRBV2; no firm D call. CDR1 and CDR2 from the germline V gene are SNHLY and FYNNEI. This CDR3 contains 16 residues. V lost 7 bases to trimming and J lost 0 bases, with 16 bases between them. DNA of the CDR3: TGTGCCAGCACCCCAATCGGTAGGAACTCTGGAAACACCATATATTTT. Translated: CASTPIGRNSGNTIYF.

The J gene is TRBJ1-6, the V gene TRBV6-6; 7 bases agree with TRBD1. V lost 0 bases and J lost 7; bases outside the gene matches: 6. Germline values: CDR1 MNHNY, CDR2 SVGAGI (reference sequence). The CDR3 length is 16 residues. Here the CDR3 DNA reads TGTGCCAGCAGTTACTCCCCAGGGGGTGGGAATTCACCCCTCCACTTT. Translation gives CASSYSPGGGNSPLHF.

The V call is TRBV11-3, the J call TRBJ1-2; D possibly corresponds to TRBD1 (5 bases). Trimming removed 5 bases at V and 2 bases at J, with 18 bases between. The CDR3 has 16 residues. From germline, CDR1 is SGHNT and CDR2 YENEEA. DNA of the CDR3: TGTGCCAGCAGCCGGGGGAGGGTGACAGAAAACTATGGCTACACCTTC. Encoded protein: CASSRGRVTENYGYTF.

This chain uses TRBV13 with TRBJ1-2, with 8 bases that match TRBD1. Germline V lookup: CDR1 PRHDT, CDR2 FYEKMQ (reference sequence). The CDR3 covers 19 residues. V dropped 2 bases and J dropped 0; count of bases not matched to a gene: 14. This chain's CDR3 is CASSLTAGGASVSNYGYTF. DNA for the CDR3: TGTGCCAGCAGCTTAACGGCAGGGGGCGCTTCGGTATCTAACTATGGCTACACCTTC.

V gene TRBV6-5 combines with J gene TRBJ1-2; 8 bases map to TRBD1. Germline CDR1 and CDR2: MNHEY and SVGAGI. V lost 6 bases to trimming and J lost 8 bases; unmatched junction nucleotides: 8. The CDR3 is 13 amino acids. In DNA form, the CDR3 reads TGTGCCAGCAGCTGGACAGGGACCGACGGCTACACCTTC. This translates into CASSWTGTDGYTF.

The chain uses TRBV7-9 and TRBJ2-2; TRBD1 matches at 7 bases. Germline loops: CDR1 SEHNR, CDR2 FQNEAQ (reference sequence). The CDR3 sequence is 13 residues long. The junction had 2 bases not matched to a gene; V was cut back by 6 bases and J by 4 bases. The CDR3 region has the DNA TGTGCCAGCAGTAGGGGGCCCACCGGGGAGCTGTTTTTT. This encodes CASSRGPTGELFF.

The chain uses TRBV28 and TRBJ2-1; a weak D match, TRBD1 (5 bases). Trimming pared 4 bases from V and 7 bases from J, leaving 11 bases between. Germline V gene lookup returns CDR1 MDHEN and CDR2 SYDVKM. The CDR3 runs to 13 residues. CDR3 residues: CASSSGPWNEQFF. The CDR3 coding sequence is TGTGCCAGCAGTTCAGGGCCCTGGAATGAGCAGTTCTTC. The full variable domain, with the rest looked up from reference TRBV28 and TRBJ2-1, is DVKVTQSSRYLVKRTGEKVFLECVQDMDHENMFWYRQDPGLGLRLIYFSYDVKMKEKGDIPEGYSVSREKKERFSLILESASTNQTSMYLCASSSGPWNEQFFGPGTRLTVL.

The V call is TRBV30, the J call TRBJ2-2; D uncertain. The CDR3 length is 13 residues. CDR1 and CDR2 (germline): GTSNPN, SVGIG (reference sequence). V gave up 4 bases and J gave up 0 bases, with 6 bases separating them. CDR3 nucleotide sequence: TGTGCCTGGACTCCGGCGAACACCGGGGAGCTGTTTTTT. Its protein is CAWTPANTGELFF.